This TCR beta chain was recorded in a study of blood T cell repertoires in COVID-19. Produced via immunoSEQ multiplex PCR; TCRdb's table is partial and in-frame only. The top ten clones hold under 1.5% of a sample with under 80,000 clones, 88% of them seen once. The CDR3 runs to 13 residues. Between the trimmed V and J ends, which lost 0 bases and 6 bases, there was a span of 6 bases. The germline V gene has CDR1 MGHRA and CDR2 YSYEKL. Only a few counts were recorded for this clone. The V call is TRBV4-1, the J call TRBJ1-5, with D unresolved. Material: peripheral blood. The TCR comes from a human donor in a cohort sampled during active COVID-19. The CDR3 is CASSQDGVQPQHF. The CDR3 DNA is TGCGCCAGCAGCCAAGACGGAGTTCAGCCCCAGCATTTT.